One sample yielded the 25 T cell receptor beta chains listed below, sequenced in a study of blood T cell repertoires in COVID-19. Some clones are missing from TCRdb's copy, which holds only in-frame ones; the method was immunoSEQ multiplex PCR. Here the sample spans 50,000 to 60,000 clones, 83% being singletons. The sequenced sample was peripheral blood. The receptors come from a middle-aged man with acute or convalescent COVID-19.

V usage is TRBV3-1 (or the pseudogene TRBV3-2) and J usage is TRBJ2-3; 13 bases match TRBD2. The CDR3 extends over 15 amino acids. V lost 4 bases to trimming and J lost 4 bases; unmatched junction nucleotides: 2. The V gene's germline CDR1 is LGHDT and CDR2 YNNKEL (reference sequence). Here the CDR3 reads CASSLGLAGADTQYF. The CDR3, as DNA: TGTGCCAGCAGCCTCGGACTAGCGGGGGCAGATACGCAGTATTTT.

The rearrangement links TRBV10-3 to TRBJ1-2; 9 bases align to TRBD1. The CDR3 covers 14 residues. Per germline, CDR1 ENHRY and CDR2 SYGVKD. V was clipped by 6 bases and J by 7 bases; unmatched bases: 9. The CDR3 DNA is TGTGCCATCAGCCGGGACAGGGAGAGAAGTGGCTACACCTTC. Its protein is CAISRDRERSGYTF.

The chain combines TRBV11-2 with TRBJ1-3; D is uncertain. Trimming removed 4 bases at V and 5 bases at J, with 6 bases between. This CDR3 is built from 12 residues. Germline-derived CDR1 and CDR2 are SGHAT and FQNNGV. The CDR3 here is CASSSPRNTIYF. In DNA form, the CDR3 reads TGTGCCAGCAGCTCCCCAAGAAACACCATATATTTT.

This chain links TRBV7-9 with TRBJ1-4; D is unresolved. This CDR3 is 15 amino acids long. V was cut by 1 base and J by 3 bases, with 9 bases left in between. Germline CDR1 and CDR2: SEHNR and FQNEAQ (reference sequence). Written as DNA, the CDR3 is TGTGCCAGCAGCTTAGTGGGCTCGGCTAATGAAAAACTGTTTTTT. Protein product: CASSLVGSANEKLFF.

The V call is TRBV6-5, the J call TRBJ1-2; TRBD1 matches at 7 bases. Looked up from germline, CDR1 is MNHEY and CDR2 is SVGAGI. Trimming took 6 bases from V and 5 from J; bases not matched to a gene: 6. There are 13 residues in the CDR3. The CDR3 DNA reads as TGTGCCAGCAGCAACGGACAGGTGTATGGCTACACCTTC. Protein product: CASSNGQVYGYTF.

This chain uses TRBV9 with TRBJ2-2, with TRBD2 identical over 9 bases. Germline V gene sequence: CDR1 SGDLS, CDR2 YYNGEE. Unmatched junction bases numbered 9, after V lost 5 bases and J lost 4 bases. The CDR3 runs to 16 residues. CDR3 bases: TGTGCCAGCAGTCTTAGCGGGAGTCGCGGCACCGGGGAGCTGTTTTTT. Its translation is CASSLSGSRGTGELFF.

The V gene is TRBV10-2, the J gene TRBJ2-7, with a possible D match to TRBD2 (6 bases). Per the germline V gene, CDR1 is WSHSY and CDR2 is SAAADI. The CDR3 loop spans 13 amino acids. V was clipped by 6 bases and J by 4 bases, with 13 bases between them. CDR3 region: CASRDPGLYEQYF. In nucleotides, the CDR3 is TGCGCCAGCAGAGATCCGGGACTTTACGAGCAGTACTTC.

The rearrangement joins TRBV18 to TRBJ2-7; 7 positions match TRBD2. The CDR3 covers 12 residues. Germline assignment: CDR1 KGHSH and CDR2 LQKENI. V lost 2 bases and J lost 6; bases outside the gene matches: 1. CDR3 in DNA: TGTGCCAGCTCACCAGCGGGGGTCGAGCAGTACTTC. This translates into CASSPAGVEQYF.

The chain links TRBV12-3 or TRBV12-4 to TRBJ2-7; D is uncertain. Trimming removed 3 bases at V and 3 bases at J, with 6 bases between. CDR3 length: 12 amino acids. The chain's CDR3 is CASSLFGYEQYF. The CDR3 nucleotides read TGTGCCAGCAGTTTGTTCGGCTACGAGCAGTACTTC.

This clone has just one count. The V and J genes are TRBV19 and TRBJ2-7, with D perhaps matching TRBD2 (6 bases). Trimming left V 4 bases short and J 0 bases short, with 10 bases between. CDR3 length: 14 amino acids. The germline gives CDR1 LNHDA, CDR2 SQIVND (reference sequence). In DNA form, the CDR3 reads TGTGCCAGTAGTAGCCCTAGCGCCTCCTACGAGCAGTACTTC. This encodes CASSSPSASYEQYF.

The chain combines TRBV6-5 with TRBJ2-5; D not resolved. Trimming removed 2 bases from V and 7 bases from J, with 5 bases in between. Germline values: CDR1 MNHEY, CDR2 SVGAGI. This CDR3 has 11 amino acids. CDR3 region: CASSYGGTQYF. DNA of the CDR3: TGTGCCAGCAGTTACGGCGGGACCCAGTACTTC.

This clone was picked up a small number of times. The chain is built from TRBV24-1 and TRBJ1-1, with 11 bases lining up with TRBD1. Germline V lookup: CDR1 KGHDR, CDR2 SFDVKD. With 2 bases clipped from V and 4 bases from J, the junction kept 2 bases outside the gene matches. This CDR3 contains 15 residues. The CDR3 protein is CATSDSGTGGTEAFF. The CDR3 coding sequence is TGTGCCACCAGTGATTCCGGGACAGGGGGCACTGAAGCTTTCTTT.

The rearrangement uses TRBV2 and TRBJ1-1; TRBD1 might be the D (5 bases). Germline CDR1 is SNHLY and CDR2 is FYNNEI. The CDR3 totals 16 residues. Trimming shortened V by 7 bases and J by 0 bases, and 18 bases separated the two germline ends. CDR3 coding DNA: TGTGCCAGCACCGGACCCCCGGGGGACGTGAACACTGAAGCTTTCTTT. This encodes CASTGPPGDVNTEAFF.

This rearrangement joins TRBV5-1 to TRBJ2-1; 7 bases are shared with TRBD1. V was pared by 2 bases and J by 1 base, with 3 bases of the junction left unmatched. The length of the CDR3 is 15 residues. Germline V gives CDR1 SGHRS, CDR2 YFSETQ. The CDR3 nucleotides are TGCGCCAGCAGCTTTACAGGGGTTTCCTACAATGAGCAGTTCTTC. It specifies CASSFTGVSYNEQFF.

This chain uses TRBV5-4 with TRBJ2-1; 12 positions agree with TRBD2. Germline V gene sequence: CDR1 SGHNT, CDR2 YYREEE (reference sequence). This CDR3 spans 16 amino acids. J was trimmed by 10 bases and V by 4 bases; bases with no gene match: 12. CDR3 in amino acids: CASSPLPSGGAGEQFF. CDR3 in DNA: TGTGCCAGCAGCCCCCTGCCTAGCGGGGGGGCAGGGGAGCAGTTCTTC.

This rearrangement joins TRBV11-3 to TRBJ1-1; no definite D call. Germline CDR1 SGHNT, CDR2 YENEEA. Trimming took off 6 bases at V and 3 bases at J, with 14 bases between the two ends. This CDR3 contains 14 residues. The CDR3 sequence: CASSLGRLDTEAFF. CDR3 coding DNA: TGTGCCAGCAGTCTTGGTCGGTTGGACACTGAAGCTTTCTTT.

CDR3 DNA sequence: TGTGCCACCAGTGATTTGGGCAGAATTGGCTACACCTTC. This translates into CATSDLGRIGYTF. The chain recombines TRBV24-1 with TRBJ1-2; D remains unclear. There are 13 residues in the CDR3. V shed 0 bases and J shed 7 bases, with 8 bases lying between them. Germline V gene lookup returns CDR1 KGHDR and CDR2 SFDVKD.

V and J are TRBV7-2 and TRBJ2-1; no firm D call. This CDR3 has 18 amino acids. The germline gives CDR1 SGHTA, CDR2 FQGNSA. Trimming shortened V by 1 base and J by 0 bases, and 16 bases separated the two germline ends. This chain's CDR3 is CASSLVGRRTRSYNEQFF. In DNA form, the CDR3 reads TGTGCCAGCAGCTTAGTTGGCCGGAGAACTCGCTCCTACAATGAGCAGTTCTTC.

The V gene is TRBV30, the J gene TRBJ2-4; 11 nucleotides match TRBD2. The CDR3 loop spans 15 amino acids. Germline V gene sequence: CDR1 GTSNPN, CDR2 SVGIG (reference sequence). With V trimmed by 2 bases and J by 3 bases, 3 bases remained unmatched. As DNA, the CDR3 is TGTGCCTGGAGTCTGACTAGCGGGAACAAAAACATTCAGTACTTC. It specifies CAWSLTSGNKNIQYF.

This sequence joins TRBV19 and TRBJ2-5; 8 bases are shared with TRBD2. The V segment lost 3 bases and the J segment 5 bases; nucleotides outside the gene matches: 8. This CDR3 contains 15 residues. CDR1 is LNHDA, CDR2 SQIVND, per germline (reference sequence). CDR3 in amino acids: CASSIARAGVETQYF. The DNA of the CDR3 is TGTGCCAGTAGTATTGCCCGAGCGGGGGTGGAGACCCAGTACTTC.

V and J are TRBV12-5 and TRBJ2-6; 7 bases align to TRBD1. After removal of 5 bases from V and 4 bases from J, the junction contained 8 bases not matched to a gene. There are 16 residues in the CDR3. From germline, CDR1 is LGHNT and CDR2 FRNRAP. The CDR3 loop reads CASGIGHRGGANVLTF. The CDR3 DNA reads TGTGCTAGTGGTATCGGGCACAGGGGAGGGGCCAACGTCCTGACTTTC.

In this sample, this clone turned up a few times. This chain connects TRBV4-1 to TRBJ2-5; 11 nucleotides agree with TRBD2. Trimming took 3 bases from V and 5 from J; bases not matched to a gene: 17. Germline V CDR1 and CDR2: MGHRA, YSYEKL. The CDR3 is 19 amino acids. CDR3 nucleotide sequence: TGCGCCAGCAGCCAGCCCAACTTACTAGCGGGAGTAAAGGGTGAGACCCAGTACTTC. Translating it yields CASSQPNLLAGVKGETQYF.

The J gene is TRBJ2-1, the V gene TRBV2; 7 nucleotides agree with TRBD2. V gave up 3 bases and J gave up 7 bases; unmatched junction bases: 12. CDR3 length: 16 amino acids. Germline CDR1 reads SNHLY; CDR2 reads FYNNEI. The DNA of the CDR3 is TGTGCCAGCAGTGAGCAACCCCGGGACTATGTGAATGAGCAGTTCTTC. Residues: CASSEQPRDYVNEQFF.

The chain combines TRBV2 with TRBJ1-6, with 8 bases that match TRBD1. The CDR3 totals 14 residues. Germline V gene sequence: CDR1 SNHLY, CDR2 FYNNEI. V dropped 8 bases and J dropped 8; count of bases not matched to a gene: 8. CDR3 coding DNA: TGTGCCAGCCATTCCGGACAGGGTGATTCACCCCTCCACTTT. Its protein product is CASHSGQGDSPLHF.

The chain links TRBV9 to TRBJ1-4, with D unclear. This CDR3 has 15 amino acids. V dropped 0 bases and J dropped 7 bases, with 13 bases sitting between them. Germline CDR1 reads SGDLS; CDR2 reads YYNGEE. This chain's CDR3 is CASSVVPGKSEKLFF. CDR3 DNA sequence: TGTGCCAGCAGCGTAGTTCCCGGGAAGAGTGAAAAACTGTTTTTT.